The text below deals with one T cell receptor (beta chain). This sample was taken from a study of blood T cell repertoires in COVID-19. As for the study in general: The United States, Italy and Spain supplied acute and convalescent COVID-19 samples.

Profiled with immunoSEQ multiplex PCR; TCRdb holds only in-frame clones, not every one. The profile shows over 55,000 clones, 85% to 90% of them singletons. Sequenced input: peripheral blood. The receptor was isolated from a human donor with active COVID-19. The donor label of this sample is uncertain.

Here the CDR3 DNA reads TGTGCCAGCAGCTTAAGCCCCCTCCCCAGAACCTCCTACGAGCAGTACTTC. This sequence encodes CASSLSPLPRTSYEQYF. J is TRBJ2-7 and V is TRBV7-3; D is undetermined. V dropped 1 base and J dropped 0 bases, with 16 bases sitting between them. CDR3 length equals 17 residues. Germline V CDR1 and CDR2: SGHTA, FQGTGA. The full variable domain, rest sourced from reference TRBV7-3 and TRBJ2-7, is GAGVSQTPSNKVTEKGKYVELRCDPISGHTALYWYRQSLGQGPEFLIYFQGTGAADDSGLPNDRFFAVRPEGSVSTLKIQRTERGDSAVYLCASSLSPLPRTSYEQYFGPGTRLTVT.